The 13 T cell receptor beta chains below were found in one sample sequenced in a study of OX40 agonist ivuxolimab in advanced cancers. Using immunoSEQ multiplex PCR, the repertoire was profiled, and TCRdb retains in-frame clones only, with some absent. The sample shows tens of thousands of clones, 85% of them seen only once. This material consisted of CD4+ or CD8+ T cells sorted from blood, taken in a trial of the OX40 agonist ivuxolimab. Receptor source: an adult with an advanced solid tumor such as melanoma, head and neck, liver or kidney cancer.

The chain combines TRBV9 with TRBJ2-1, with D maybe TRBD1 (5 bases). The V gene lost 4 bases and the J gene lost 12 bases, with 14 bases spanning the gap. CDR1 is SGDLS and CDR2 is YYNGEE in the germline V gene. CDR3 length equals 12 residues. The CDR3 DNA is TGTGCCAGCAGCCCACTTAAGGGGCGGCAGTTCTTC. Protein product: CASSPLKGRQFF.

The CDR3 nucleotides read TGCAGCGTTGAAGCCCCGTCTGGGGGTGGGTTAGGAAGCTACACCTTC. Residues: CSVEAPSGGGLGSYTF. The chain couples TRBV29-1 to TRBJ1-2; D is possibly TRBD1 (5 bases). In germline, CDR1 is SQVTM, CDR2 ANQGSEA. The CDR3 is 16 residues long. Deletions cut 1 base from V and 9 bases from J, with 24 bases between.

This clone was recorded only once. The chain joins TRBV4-1 to TRBJ1-2; TRBD1 matches at 8 bases. The CDR3 is 20 residues long. CDR1 MGHRA and CDR2 YSYEKL come from the germline V gene. After removal of 0 bases from V and 4 bases from J, the junction contained 19 bases not matched to a gene. The CDR3 coding sequence is TGCGCCAGCAGCCAAGAAGGAGAGGCCCGGAAGACAGGGGAGAGCTATGGCTACACCTTC. This encodes CASSQEGEARKTGESYGYTF.

This clone was seen once. The rearrangement uses TRBV6-5 and TRBJ1-4; no definite D call. Germline-derived CDR1 and CDR2 are MNHEY and SVGAGI. V gave up 7 bases and J gave up 7 bases, with 16 bases separating them. The CDR3 length is 14 residues. CDR3 sequence reads: CASNPTNGIEKLFF. The CDR3 DNA reads TGTGCCAGCAATCCCACCAACGGGATTGAAAAACTGTTTTTT.

The chain uses TRBV11-2 and TRBJ2-7; D gene ambiguous. Germline CDR1 is SGHAT and CDR2 is FQNNGV. The CDR3 is 13 residues long. Trimming shortened V by 1 base and J by 3 bases, and 7 bases separated the two germline ends. The CDR3: CASSLGTRYEQYV. The DNA of the CDR3 is TGTGCCAGCAGCTTAGGGACCCGCTACGAGCAGTACGTC.

V usage is TRBV30 and J usage is TRBJ1-1; 7 bases agree with TRBD1. Germline V gene sequence: CDR1 GTSNPN, CDR2 SVGIG (reference sequence). V gave up 2 bases and J gave up 8 bases; unmatched junction bases: 2. The CDR3 runs to 11 residues. In DNA, the CDR3 is TGTGCCTGGAGTCCGACAGGGGAAGCTTTCTTT. Amino acids: CAWSPTGEAFF.

The CDR3 sequence: CASSLMNEQFF. CDR3 sequence (DNA): TGTGCCAGCAGCTTGATGAATGAGCAGTTCTTC. The rearrangement links TRBV5-5 to TRBJ2-1; no firm D call. Germline V gene data show CDR1 as SGHKS and CDR2 as YYEKEE (reference sequence). The CDR3 is made up of 11 amino acids. V dropped 1 base and J dropped 7 bases, with 3 bases sitting between them.

V and J are TRBV5-6 and TRBJ2-7; tentative D call: TRBD1 (5 bases). Trimming stripped 4 bases from V and 3 bases from J, with 11 bases between. The CDR3 has 13 amino acids. CDR1 is SGHDT, CDR2 YYEEEE, per germline. Here the CDR3 reads CASSGDSVYEQYF. Written as DNA, the CDR3 is TGTGCCAGCAGCGGCGACAGCGTCTACGAGCAGTACTTC.

The rearrangement joins TRBV30 to TRBJ2-1; D is possibly TRBD1 (6 bases). The germline V gene encodes CDR1 GTSNPN and CDR2 SVGIG (reference sequence). The CDR3 is made up of 15 amino acids. The CDR3 loop reads CAFSSLQGSYNEQFF. In nucleotides, the CDR3 is TGTGCTTTCAGTTCCCTTCAGGGGTCTTACAATGAGCAGTTCTTC. Drawing the rest from reference TRBV30 and TRBJ2-1, the complete variable domain is SQTIHQWPATLVQPVGSPLSLECTVEGTSNPNLYWYRQAAGRGLQLLFYSVGIGQISSEVPQNLSASRPQDRQFILSSKKLLLSDSGFYLCAFSSLQGSYNEQFFGPGTRLTVL.

This clone was counted a few times. The rearrangement joins TRBV2 to TRBJ2-7; D gene uncertain. The V end lost 3 bases, the J end lost 3 bases, and 6 bases lay between the germline ends. This CDR3 spans 12 amino acids. Germline lookup yields CDR1 SNHLY and CDR2 FYNNEI. In DNA, the CDR3 is TGTGCCAGCAGTGAGTTATACTACGAGCAGTACTTC. Residues: CASSELYYEQYF.

This clone was recorded only once. V and J are TRBV29-1 and TRBJ2-6; D remains ambiguous. Germline V lookup: CDR1 SQVTM, CDR2 ANQGSEA. V lost 4 bases and J lost 2, with 6 bases in between. The CDR3 totals 13 residues. The CDR3 bases are TGCAGCGTTGCGTGGGCTGGGGCCAACGTCCTGACTTTC. Translating it yields CSVAWAGANVLTF.

This sequence joins TRBV4-1 and TRBJ1-4; D uncertain. Trimming removed 1 base at V and 5 bases at J, with 5 bases between. CDR3 length equals 13 residues. Germline V lookup: CDR1 MGHRA, CDR2 YSYEKL. In DNA form, the CDR3 reads TGCGCCAGCAGCCAAGCCCAAAATGAAAAACTGTTTTTT. Translation: CASSQAQNEKLFF.

This chain links TRBV30 with TRBJ1-5; D gene uncertain. The CDR3 totals 14 residues. With 2 bases removed from V and 2 bases from J, the gap between germline ends came to 10 bases. Germline CDR1 GTSNPN, CDR2 SVGIG (reference sequence). The CDR3 nucleotides read TGTGCCTGGAGTTTGGGGATTGGCAATCAGCCCCAGCATTTT. It translates to CAWSLGIGNQPQHF. The full variable domain, its missing parts supplied by reference TRBV30 and TRBJ1-5, is SQTIHQWPATLVQPVGSPLSLECTVEGTSNPNLYWYRQAAGRGLQLLFYSVGIGQISSEVPQNLSASRPQDRQFILSSKKLLLSDSGFYLCAWSLGIGNQPQHFGDGTRLSIL.